One sample yielded the 12 T cell receptor beta chains listed below, sequenced in a study of CD8 T cells in Susac syndrome. An amount of RNA that ranged from roughly 0.45 to 1 ug was reverse transcribed with random hexamers. TCRdb used MiXCR to reprocess the immunoSEQ multiplex PCR reads, holding one entry per CDR3 protein. The table records more than 150,000 distinct CDR3 sequences, 90% to 95% of them present only once. Sequences were obtained from CD4+ T cells from PBMCs. The source of these receptors is a human donor in good health.

V usage is TRBV7-2 and J usage is TRBJ1-5, with D tentatively TRBD1 (6 bases). From germline, CDR1 is SGHTA and CDR2 FQGNSA. The V end lost 5 bases, the J end lost 6 bases, and 11 bases lay between the germline ends. The CDR3 consists of 13 residues. This CDR3 is CASSVGAIQPQHF. In DNA form, the CDR3 reads TGTGCCAGCAGCGTGGGGGCGATTCAGCCCCAGCATTTT.

The genes are TRBV15 and TRBJ2-2, with TRBD1 as a possible D gene (5 bases). Germline V gene sequence: CDR1 LNHNV, CDR2 YYDKDF (reference sequence). V lost 0 bases and J 8 bases, leaving 13 bases between the germline ends. There are 15 residues in the CDR3. The CDR3 DNA reads as TGTGCCACCAGCAGAGAGTCAGGGAAGTTGGGGGAGCTGTTTTTT. As protein: CATSRESGKLGELFF. The variable domain in full, completed from reference TRBV15 and TRBJ2-2, reads DAMVIQNPRYQVTQFGKPVTLSCSQTLNHNVMYWYQQKSSQAPKLLFHYYDKDFNNEADTPDNFQSRRPNTSFCFLDIRSPGLGDTAMYLCATSRESGKLGELFFGEGSRLTVL.

The chain links TRBV7-9 to TRBJ1-5; D is possibly TRBD1 (5 bases). Trimming took off 5 bases at V and 7 bases at J, with 24 bases between the two ends. CDR3 length equals 17 residues. Germline V gene data show CDR1 as SEHNR and CDR2 as FQNEAQ (reference sequence). The CDR3 nucleotides are TGTGCCAGCAGCGAGAACTCCGGTGACTCCTGGGGCCAGCCCCAGCATTTT. Its translation: CASSENSGDSWGQPQHF.

The chain links TRBV20-1 to TRBJ1-6, with 9 bases fitting TRBD1. CDR1 and CDR2 from the germline V gene are DFQATT and SNEGSKA (reference sequence). The ends lost 6 bases at V and 8 bases at J; junction bases unmatched: 11. The CDR3 is 15 amino acids. The CDR3 DNA sequence: TGCAGTGCGCGGAACTGGGACAGGGTGTATTCACCCCTCCACTTT. It translates to CSARNWDRVYSPLHF.

In DNA, the CDR3 is TGTGCCAGCAGTTTACTTACCAGATACAATGAGCAGTTCTTC. Amino acids: CASSLLTRYNEQFF. V usage is TRBV12-3 or TRBV12-4 and J usage is TRBJ2-1; D not resolved. The CDR3 runs to 14 residues. The V end was cut by 2 bases, the J end by 4 bases, with 9 bases between.

V usage is TRBV29-1 and J usage is TRBJ1-1, with a tentative D call TRBD1 (5 bases). CDR1 and CDR2 from the germline V gene are SQVTM and ANQGSEA. This CDR3 has 13 amino acids. V was pared by 1 base and J by 6 bases, with 12 bases between. The CDR3 bases are TGCAGCGTTGAAGGCAGGGTTGTTCCTGAAGCTTTCTTT. This translates into CSVEGRVVPEAFF.

The CDR3 loop reads CSVGTIEQFF. CDR3 DNA: TGCAGCGTTGGGACAATAGAGCAGTTCTTC. The genes are TRBV29-1 and TRBJ2-1; TRBD1 is a possible D gene (5 bases). The V gene lost 4 bases and the J gene lost 10 bases, with 8 bases spanning the gap. CDR3 length equals 10 residues. In germline, CDR1 is SQVTM, CDR2 ANQGSEA.

The chain uses TRBV30 and TRBJ2-5; D unresolved. The length of the CDR3 is 13 residues. Germline loops: CDR1 GTSNPN, CDR2 SVGIG (reference sequence). V lost 4 bases, J lost 3 bases, and 12 bases lay in between. For the CDR3, the DNA is TGTGCCTGGACCTCTTGGGCGGAAGAGACCCAGTACTTC. Protein product: CAWTSWAEETQYF.

The chain recombines TRBV3-1 with TRBJ2-3, with D hard to call. The CDR3 length is 15 residues. Trimming removed 5 bases at V and 0 bases at J, with 12 bases between. Germline CDR1 reads LGHDT; CDR2 reads YNNKEL (reference sequence). As DNA, the CDR3 is TGTGCCAGCAGCACCAGTCGCGGTAGCACAGATACGCAGTATTTT. Translated: CASSTSRGSTDTQYF.

The rearrangement uses TRBV3-1 and TRBJ2-3; TRBD2 is a possible D gene (5 bases). This CDR3 comprises 15 residues. The germline V gene encodes CDR1 LGHDT and CDR2 YNNKEL (reference sequence). V was pared by 2 bases and J by 0 bases, with 9 bases between. CDR3 region: CASSQFGGSTDTQYF. The CDR3 bases are TGTGCCAGCAGCCAATTTGGCGGGAGCACAGATACGCAGTATTTT.

CDR3 sequence reads: CSGSQGRSNEQYF. CDR3 sequence (DNA): TGCAGCGGATCACAGGGGAGATCGAACGAGCAGTACTTC. The V call is TRBV29-1, the J call TRBJ2-7, with 7 positions matching TRBD1. CDR3 size: 13 residues. Germline CDR1 reads SQVTM; CDR2 reads ANQGSEA. With V trimmed by 7 bases and J by 5 bases, 11 bases remained unmatched.

This chain uses TRBV7-3 with TRBJ1-2; TRBD1 is a possible D gene (5 bases). V was trimmed by 4 bases and J by 5 bases, leaving 20 bases between them. CDR1 and CDR2 (germline): SGHTA, FQGTGA. There are 16 residues in the CDR3. The DNA for the CDR3 is TGTGCCAGCAGCTCATGGCCTCGGGGCGCGAGTTATGGCTACACCTTC. Residues: CASSSWPRGASYGYTF.